This TCR beta chain was retrieved from a study of cytomegalovirus exposure and HLA in healthy donors (TCRdb year 2017). At the level of the whole study: An earlier analysis of some 550 of the donors reported 250 to 300 Gb of sequence data and 117 million unique TCR beta sequences from about 179 million T cells. Among the roughly 400 genotyped donors, about 85% belonged to the genetic ancestry cluster associated with self-reported Caucasian donors. Among 300 to 450 genotyped donors of the cohort, an average of around 240,000 unique TCR beta nucleotide sequences were sequenced per donor, 15% to 20% of them non-productive. Typing coverage differed by locus: A, B, C, DRB1 and DQB1 were typed in roughly 620-630 donors, DQA1 in about 500, DPA1 in around 600, and DPB1 in 450 to 480. The later analysis used no new phenotypic data to find candidate immune exposures, relying instead on TCR beta sequences and their occurrence across donors. The study combined high-throughput TCR immunosequencing, statistical association of individual TCRs with disease status, and machine learning to predict cytomegalovirus infection status. In a later genetic analysis, genome-wide SNP genotypes for about three fifths of the roughly 670 donors were used, and that subset was treated as a discovery cohort. The study was designed to test whether signatures of past pathogen exposure could be identified by cataloging public T cell receptors. To decide whether each TCR beta V gene segment behaved as functional or pseudogenic, an earlier analysis of some 600 of the donors relied on high-throughput TCR beta sequencing. A later analysis re-examined previously published TCR beta repertoires from more than 650 donors and added high-resolution HLA genotyping to investigate patterns of TCR occurrence. Alongside the repertoire data, information on donor age, sex, ethnicity and CMV serostatus was compiled. Besides the first cohort of roughly 640 subjects, a separate validation cohort made up of some 110 different subjects was used. An early release that covered about 600 HLA-typed donors contained about 300 gigabases of sequencing data and tens of millions of unique TCR sequences. HLA typing covered class I and class II loci at four-digit resolution. Because of strong linkage in the cohort, a few DR-DQ haplotypes were treated as single units for association and clustering. All discovery cohort repertoires had been generated on a single sequencing platform. The T cell repertoires of around 730 subjects were profiled by immunosequencing and related to cytomegalovirus serostatus. Study-wide conclusions, independent of this receptor: A few of the identified cytomegalovirus-associated TCR beta chains were confirmed in vitro to be specific for cytomegalovirus antigens. Because the 87-base-pair reads could not distinguish some IMGT-functional V segments, including TRBV6-2 and TRBV6-3, those segments were excluded. A further reported finding was that TCR beta sequences accurately predicted the HLA-A and HLA-B alleles for most subjects in the first cohort. A group of highly shared sequence variants was considered likely to be a technical artifact of the sequencing pipeline. A later analysis found that HLA-associated TCR beta chains were more clonally expanded and had lower generation probabilities than equally common non-associated chains. In a later analysis, TCR association rates were found to vary across HLA loci, with the most associated TCRs seen for DRB1 alleles and the fewest for HLA-C alleles. Because HLA typing was missing for some donors at each locus, association tests included only the typed subset. Specific HLA alleles were associated with 15,000 to 20,000 TCR beta sequences at a false discovery rate of 0.05 in a later analysis. Linkage disequilibrium might explain the correlated functional status among segregating V segments, but an unknown experimental factor could not be excluded. According to the authors, the approach could potentially be generalized to other disease states and immunological phenotypes. Presence/absence analyses assumed roughly uniform sequencing depth across donors, an assumption that may not hold. In a later analysis, most CMV-associated TCR beta chains were found to appear HLA-restricted, with HLA associations seemingly driven largely by CMV exposure. While some public TCRs were present in many individuals, most TCR sequences turned up only very rarely across donors. Some 15 rarely observed V segments, including chromosome 9 orphons, were excluded from the earlier analysis of several hundred of the donors because counts were too low. The study gave a list of under 200 TCR beta chains associated with cytomegalovirus. The only immune exposure information available for the cohort was CMV serostatus. Several of the top co-occurrence clusters appeared to be linked to parvovirus B19, influenza, CMV and Epstein-Barr virus, according to a later analysis. A later genetic analysis associated a missense DCLRE1C variant with V-gene and J-gene trimming of TCR beta chains, and an independent cohort replicated the association. When HLA alleles, especially DR and DQ, strongly co-occurred, TCR associations were difficult to assign to individual alleles. According to a later genetic analysis, donors in an Asian-associated ancestry cluster had fewer N-insertions in productive TCRs than the approximately 630-donor mean. The classifier was reported to diagnose cytomegalovirus status with high specificity and sensitivity in both the original cohort and the validation cohort. In an earlier analysis of approximately 590 of the donors, most TCR beta V segments appeared in productive rearrangements about 90% or about 30% of the time, broadly matching IMGT annotations. The cohort was sequenced for TCR beta chains only, and without alpha or paired-chain data the features that could be detected were limited.

The cohort consisted of 650 to 850 healthy bone marrow donors. All cohort members were sampled while nominally healthy, although unrecorded immune exposures were likely present. The donor tested CMV seronegative and was one of the 352 seronegative cohort members. A peripheral blood sample was collected from each donor, and TCR beta sequencing was performed on peripheral blood mononuclear cells. The Qiagen DNeasy Blood Extraction Kit was used to extract genomic DNA from the blood cell samples. Comments on this clone: Its antigen remains unidentified. No much larger clonotype is one base removed from it; base qualities were not supplied.

Libraries were made using the immunoSEQ multiplex PCR assay. For the multiplex PCR, a mixture combining 60 forward primers for TCR Vbeta segments and 13 reverse primers for TCR Jbeta segments was used. The CDR3 region of rearranged TCR beta genes was amplified from genomic DNA with a multiplex PCR assay. The amplified TCR beta libraries were sequenced on the Illumina HiSeq System as 87-base-pair reads. The study's own analysis went as follows. A later analysis counted tens of millions of unique TCR beta chains across the 650 to 800 repertoires, and roughly 11 million of these chains were shared by at least two donors. To remove PCR and sequencing errors, raw reads were error-corrected and collapsed into unique sequences using a nearest-neighbor algorithm that merged closely related sequences. Alignment of CDR3 sequences to IMGT reference sequences was used to assign V, D and J gene segments. For a sequence to be retained, at least a six-nucleotide match to both a V gene segment and a J gene segment was required. A rearrangement counted as productive if the CDR3 had no stop codons and remained in frame with V and J, and every other rearrangement counted as non-productive. Following IMGT convention, CDR3 was defined as the stretch from the second conserved V-encoded cysteine up to the conserved J-encoded phenylalanine. The earlier analysis of about 500 of the donors excluded sequences that lacked an unambiguous match to a single V gene segment. In an earlier analysis of approximately 550 of the donors, V segments were called functional above 56.7% productive rearrangements and were called segregating when the between-donor standard deviation exceeded 5%. A statistical classification framework was built to diagnose cytomegalovirus status from the catalog of TCR beta chain sequences. A later analysis assigned V and J genes by comparing TCR nucleotide sequences with IMGT/GENE-DB human TR gene sequences. Using the TCRdist pipeline, a later analysis assigned CDR3 sequences along with most-parsimonious VDJ recombination scenarios. A later analysis defined each TCR beta chain by its CDR3 amino acid sequence plus V-gene family, and excluded reads lacking a unique V-gene family. In a later analysis, fewer than 600 highly shared, low-generation-probability nucleotide sequences were removed to address suspected cross-contamination and a sequencing artifact. In a later analysis, a clonal expansion index for each public chain was calculated from normalized within-repertoire ranks of inferred template counts. In a later analysis, generation probabilities were computed with a VDJ recombination model fitted to out-of-frame rearrangements, and the resulting probabilities were checked against IGoR. In a later analysis, hypergeometric tests were used to score TCR-TCR, TCR-HLA and TCR-CMV co-occurrence, with a repertoire-size bias correction applied to TCR pairs. False discovery rates were estimated in a later analysis by permuting HLA or CMV assignments 20 times. In a later analysis, co-occurring TCRs were grouped with DBSCAN, and TCRdist sequence similarity was added when clustering was performed within HLA-allele-positive subsets. Co-occurrence clustering excluded repertoires with fewer than 30,000 or more than 120,000 public chains, plus five with anomalous nucleotide sharing. TCRdb carries this immuneACCESS record with in-frame sequences only. Its versions omit some clonotypes, under half of them owing to an unresolved V gene in the studies checked, with the rest unexplained. V, J and clone size are those of that table, while D and trimming were read from the DNA. The sample table holds more than 120,000 clones, of which around 86% were seen once. The top ten hold roughly 2.8% of the sample.

For CDR1 and CDR2, the germline V gene (reference sequence) lists LNHDA and SQIVND. V is pruned by 1 base and J by 4 bases, leaving 3 bases of the junction without a gene match. The CDR3 starts with the cysteine, ends with the phenylalanine, and has 15 residues. CDR3 DNA is the only sequence kept; it has 45 bases, read in frame from the first base. What was sequenced was PBMCs. The chain joins TRBV19 to TRBJ2-3, with 9 bases aligning to TRBD1. The TCR comes from a woman aged 25-40 years in good health and CMV-seronegative. The CDR3: CASSIGGQGSDTQYF. The nucleotide sequence reads as follows: TGTGCCAGTAGTATAGGGGGACAGGGCTCAGATACGCAGTATTTT.